The 26 T cell receptor beta chains presented below share a single source sample, sequenced in a study of cytomegalovirus exposure and HLA in healthy donors. Researchers ran the PCR with 60 Vbeta and 13 Jbeta primers. Libraries were prepared by immunoSEQ multiplex PCR; TCRdb keeps only in-frame clonotypes and omits some of them. This table has 90,000 to 100,000 clones, 82% appearing once. The sequenced sample was PBMCs. These receptors were collected from a man aged 50-60 years in good health and CMV-seronegative.

This chain connects TRBV5-1 to TRBJ2-5, with TRBD1 as a possible D gene (5 bases). CDR3 size: 13 residues. Per the germline V gene, CDR1 is SGHRS and CDR2 is YFSETQ. Trimming pared 2 bases from V and 2 bases from J, leaving 7 bases between. CDR3 region: CASSFDRQETQYF. DNA of the CDR3: TGCGCCAGCAGCTTCGACAGACAAGAGACCCAGTACTTC.

The gene calls are TRBV9 and TRBJ2-7; TRBD2 agrees at 9 bases. Per germline, CDR1 SGDLS and CDR2 YYNGEE. The ends lost 0 bases at V and 5 bases at J; junction bases unmatched: 9. This CDR3 contains 16 residues. The CDR3 sequence is CASSVDASGIVHEQYF. In DNA, the CDR3 is TGTGCCAGCAGCGTAGATGCTAGCGGGATAGTACACGAGCAGTACTTC.

The rearrangement uses TRBV7-3 and TRBJ1-1; 7 bases are shared with TRBD1. V trimming: 3 bases; J trimming: 5 bases; junction bases outside the gene matches: 3. The CDR3 is made up of 13 amino acids. Looked up from germline, CDR1 is SGHTA and CDR2 is FQGTGA. CDR3 nucleotides: TGTGCCAGCAGCTTTGCCAGGGGGACTGAAGCTTTCTTT. This translates into CASSFARGTEAFF.

The V gene is TRBV6-5, the J gene TRBJ1-1; D might be TRBD1 (6 bases). The CDR3 covers 13 residues. Germline V gene data show CDR1 as MNHEY and CDR2 as SVGAGI. The germline V and J ends were trimmed by 4 bases and 3 bases, with 9 bases remaining between them. The CDR3 DNA is TGTGCCAGCAGTTGGGGGGGCGACACTGAAGCTTTCTTT. Translating gives CASSWGGDTEAFF.

V usage is TRBV5-6 and J usage is TRBJ2-1; TRBD1 aligns across 8 bases. V gave up 4 bases and J gave up 4 bases; unmatched junction bases: 13. CDR1 SGHDT and CDR2 YYEEEE come from the germline V gene. The CDR3 length is 17 residues. The CDR3 loop reads CASSPLGKQGAYNEQFF. In nucleotides, the CDR3 is TGTGCCAGCAGCCCCCTCGGAAAGCAGGGGGCGTACAATGAGCAGTTCTTC.

This rearrangement joins TRBV18 to TRBJ2-2; 12 positions agree with TRBD2. The CDR3 covers 18 residues. After removal of 2 bases from V and 0 bases from J, the junction contained 4 bases not matched to a gene. The germline V gene encodes CDR1 KGHSH and CDR2 LQKENI. The CDR3 region has the DNA TGTGCCAGCTCACCAACACTAGCGGGAGGTACGAACACCGGGGAGCTGTTTTTT. Its translation: CASSPTLAGGTNTGELFF. Variable domain in full (rest from reference TRBV18 and TRBJ2-2): NAGVMQNPRHLVRRRGQEARLRCSPMKGHSHVYWYRQLPEEGLKFMVYLQKENIIDESGMPKERFSAEFPKEGPSILRIQQVVRGDSAAYFCASSPTLAGGTNTGELFFGEGSRLTVL.

In DNA form, the CDR3 reads TGTGCCAGCAGCCCCCAAACGACAGGTTCCTACGAGCAGTACTTC. This sequence encodes CASSPQTTGSYEQYF. The chain links TRBV4-2 to TRBJ2-7, with D perhaps matching TRBD1 (6 bases). CDR1 and CDR2 (germline): LGHNA, YNFKEQ. This CDR3 contains 15 residues. V was cut by 4 bases and J by 1 base, with 14 bases left in between.

There are a few counts of this clone. This chain uses TRBV5-1 with TRBJ2-6, with 7 bases lining up with TRBD1. The CDR3 runs 18 residues. With 4 bases clipped from V and 0 bases from J, the junction kept 10 bases outside the gene matches. Germline values: CDR1 SGHRS, CDR2 YFSETQ. The CDR3 nucleotides are TGCGCCAGCAGCACAGGGGACGCGGCCTACTCTGGGGCCAACGTCCTGACTTTC. Translated, it gives CASSTGDAAYSGANVLTF.

The chain links TRBV18 to TRBJ2-7, with 11 positions matching TRBD2. Germline loops: CDR1 KGHSH, CDR2 LQKENI. With 6 bases clipped from V and 4 bases from J, the junction kept 8 bases outside the gene matches. The CDR3 spans 15 residues. CDR3 residues: CASSPIAGGPYEQYF. DNA of the CDR3: TGTGCCAGCTCCCCAATAGCGGGAGGGCCTTACGAGCAGTACTTC.

The V call is TRBV5-1, the J call TRBJ2-5, with TRBD1 matching over 7 bases. The CDR3 length is 15 residues. Germline values: CDR1 SGHRS, CDR2 YFSETQ. J lost 5 bases, V lost 2 bases, and 9 bases had no gene match. The CDR3 spells CASSLIRQGGETQYF. Here the CDR3 DNA reads TGCGCCAGCAGCTTAATCCGACAGGGTGGGGAGACCCAGTACTTC.

Comments on this clone: A read error may account for a junction end that differs from germline. The chain has TRBV7-7 and TRBJ1-1, with D hard to call. Per the germline V gene, CDR1 is SSHAT and CDR2 is FNYEAQ (reference sequence). This CDR3 region has 16 residues. CDR3 amino acids: CASSSLGLEVNTEAFF. DNA of the CDR3: TGTGCTAGCAGCTCCCTAGGTCTGGAAGTGAACACTGAAGCTTTCTTT.

The gene calls are TRBV7-2 and TRBJ2-2; 9 bases line up with TRBD1. V trimming: 5 bases; J trimming: 4 bases; junction bases outside the gene matches: 5. Per the germline V gene, CDR1 is SGHTA and CDR2 is FQGNSA. This CDR3 spans 15 amino acids. CDR3 sequence reads: CASSPDRGVTGELFF. CDR3 nucleotide sequence: TGTGCCAGCAGCCCCGACAGGGGGGTCACCGGGGAGCTGTTTTTT.

The rearrangement uses TRBV28 and TRBJ1-2; 7 nucleotides agree with TRBD1. This CDR3 is 14 amino acids long. CDR1 and CDR2 from the germline V gene are MDHEN and SYDVKM. The V and J ends lost 3 bases and 3 bases, in that order; junction bases with no gene match: 4. The CDR3 region is CASSLWQGDYGYTF. CDR3 nucleotide sequence: TGTGCCAGCAGTTTGTGGCAGGGGGACTATGGCTACACCTTC.

Of note for this clone: Other nucleotide sequences in the sample specify the same CDR3. This chain links TRBV28 with TRBJ2-7; D is possibly TRBD2 (6 bases). The germline V gene has CDR1 MDHEN and CDR2 SYDVKM. The germline V and J ends were trimmed by 11 bases and 0 bases, with 17 bases remaining between them. The CDR3 length is 14 residues. CDR3 DNA: TGTGCCTCCCGGAGGGAGGAAAGCTCCTACGAGCAGTACTTC. It is translated as CASRREESSYEQYF.

The genes are TRBV27 and TRBJ1-2; D gene ambiguous. V was pared by 7 bases and J by 1 base, with 13 bases between. The CDR3 is 14 amino acids. CDR1 and CDR2 (germline): MNHEY, SMNVEV (reference sequence). Written as DNA, the CDR3 is TGTGCCAGCAAGCCGGGAGCCCTTAACTATGGCTACACCTTC. Protein sequence: CASKPGALNYGYTF.

The V and J genes are TRBV6-1 and TRBJ2-3, with TRBD1 matching over 7 bases. V shed 4 bases and J 3 bases; nucleotides not matched to a gene: 10. This CDR3 has 16 amino acids. Germline values: CDR1 MNHNS, CDR2 SASEGT. This chain's CDR3 is CASSARQGPSTDTQYF. In nucleotides, the CDR3 is TGTGCCAGCAGTGCCAGACAGGGCCCTTCGACAGATACGCAGTATTTT.

This chain connects TRBV29-1 to TRBJ2-7; weak D call: TRBD2 (6 bases). CDR3 length equals 12 residues. V lost 4 bases and J 4 bases, leaving 11 bases between the germline ends. In germline, CDR1 is SQVTM, CDR2 ANQGSEA. The CDR3 nucleotides read TGCAGCGTTGGTCCTAGCGCTTACGAGCAGTACTTC. It is translated as CSVGPSAYEQYF.

The table lists this clone with a few counts. J is TRBJ2-7 and V is TRBV10-2, with 10 nucleotides matching TRBD2. The CDR3 covers 15 residues. CDR1 WSHSY and CDR2 SAAADI come from the germline V gene. Germline trimming cut 5 bases from V and 5 bases from J; bases unmatched to any gene: 9. CDR3 loop: CASSLAGVGSNEQYF. CDR3 DNA: TGCGCCAGCAGTCTAGCGGGAGTGGGCTCTAACGAGCAGTACTTC.

The genes are TRBV6-1 and TRBJ2-1; TRBD2 matches 12 bases. Trimming at V came to 7 bases and at J to 8 bases, leaving 6 bases not matched to a gene. Germline assignment: CDR1 MNHNS and CDR2 SASEGT. CDR3 length equals 14 residues. Here the CDR3 DNA reads TGTGCCAGCAAACTAGCGGGAGGTGTACATGAGCAGTTCTTC. This encodes CASKLAGGVHEQFF.

The rearrangement links TRBV5-1 to TRBJ1-6, with TRBD1 identical over 7 bases. The CDR3 runs 16 residues. CDR1 is SGHRS, CDR2 YFSETQ, per germline. The V segment lost 4 bases and the J segment 8 bases; nucleotides outside the gene matches: 12. CDR3 residues: CASSGGDSGSYSPLHF. The CDR3 bases are TGCGCCAGCAGCGGTGGGGACAGCGGGTCGTATTCACCCCTCCACTTT. Complete variable domain (other parts from reference TRBV5-1 and TRBJ1-6): KAGVTQTPRYLIKTRGQQVTLSCSPISGHRSVSWYQQTPGQGLQFLFEYFSETQRNKGNFPGRFSGRQFSNSRSEMNVSTLELGDSALYLCASSGGDSGSYSPLHFGNGTRLTVT.

This chain joins TRBV29-1 and TRBJ2-3; 7 nucleotides agree with TRBD1. Per germline, CDR1 SQVTM and CDR2 ANQGSEA. The CDR3 spans 14 residues. V dropped 0 bases and J dropped 4; count of bases not matched to a gene: 4. CDR3 nucleotides: TGCAGCGTTGAAGATGACAGGGCAGCAGATACGCAGTATTTT. Translation: CSVEDDRAADTQYF.

J is TRBJ2-1 and V is TRBV10-3, with TRBD1 matching 7 bases. This CDR3 contains 13 residues. Losses at the gene ends were 6 bases for V and 5 bases for J; bases not matched to a gene: 4. In germline, CDR1 is ENHRY, CDR2 SYGVKD. CDR3 sequence (DNA): TGTGCCATCAGGGGACAGTACGACAATGAGCAGTTCTTC. Protein product: CAIRGQYDNEQFF.

This clone was detected only a few times. The chain is built from TRBV7-9 and TRBJ1-5; weak D call: TRBD1 (5 bases). The CDR3 has 14 amino acids. CDR1 is SEHNR, CDR2 FQNEAQ, per germline (reference sequence). Trimming cost V 2 bases and J 6 bases, with 11 bases left between them. The CDR3 here is CASSLSTGVQPQHF. Here the CDR3 DNA reads TGTGCCAGCAGCTTAAGCACAGGTGTTCAGCCCCAGCATTTT.

This clone appeared a few times. The chain has TRBV29-1 and TRBJ2-3; 8 bases match TRBD2. With V trimmed by 3 bases and J by 1 base, 9 bases remained unmatched. Germline loops: CDR1 SQVTM, CDR2 ANQGSEA. The CDR3 is 16 residues long. The CDR3 loop reads CSVEGSWREGTDTQYF. Written as DNA, the CDR3 is TGCAGCGTTGAGGGGTCGTGGCGGGAGGGCACAGATACGCAGTATTTT.

J is TRBJ2-7 and V is TRBV4-2, with TRBD2 matching over 9 bases. Per germline, CDR1 LGHNA and CDR2 YNFKEQ. Unmatched junction bases numbered 3, after V lost 0 bases and J lost 0 bases. The CDR3 is made up of 16 amino acids. The CDR3 loop is CASSQDERGASYEQYF. The CDR3 nucleotides read TGTGCCAGCAGCCAAGACGAGCGGGGGGCCTCCTACGAGCAGTACTTC.

This rearrangement joins TRBV5-1 to TRBJ2-1, with 11 nucleotides matching TRBD2. After removal of 0 bases from V and 4 bases from J, the junction contained 9 bases not matched to a gene. CDR3 size: 18 residues. CDR1 and CDR2 (germline): SGHRS, YFSETQ. This CDR3 is CASSLGRVASGRYNEQFF. CDR3 in DNA: TGCGCCAGCAGCTTGGGGCGGGTGGCTAGCGGGAGGTACAATGAGCAGTTCTTC.